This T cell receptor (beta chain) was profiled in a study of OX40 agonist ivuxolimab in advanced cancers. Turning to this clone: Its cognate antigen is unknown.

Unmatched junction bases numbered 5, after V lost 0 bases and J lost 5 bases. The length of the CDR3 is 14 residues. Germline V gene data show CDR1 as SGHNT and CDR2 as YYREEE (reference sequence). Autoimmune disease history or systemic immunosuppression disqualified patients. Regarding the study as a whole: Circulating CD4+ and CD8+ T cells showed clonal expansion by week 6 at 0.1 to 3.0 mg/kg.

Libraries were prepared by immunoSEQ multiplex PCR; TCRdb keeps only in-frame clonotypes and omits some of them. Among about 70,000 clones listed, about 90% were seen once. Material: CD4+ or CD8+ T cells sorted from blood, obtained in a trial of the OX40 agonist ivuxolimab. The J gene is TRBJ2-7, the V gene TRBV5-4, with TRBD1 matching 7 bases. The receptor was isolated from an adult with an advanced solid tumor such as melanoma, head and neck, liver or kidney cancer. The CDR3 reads CASSLEQGSDEQYF. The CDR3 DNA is TGTGCCAGCAGCTTGGAACAGGGGAGCGACGAGCAGTACTTC.